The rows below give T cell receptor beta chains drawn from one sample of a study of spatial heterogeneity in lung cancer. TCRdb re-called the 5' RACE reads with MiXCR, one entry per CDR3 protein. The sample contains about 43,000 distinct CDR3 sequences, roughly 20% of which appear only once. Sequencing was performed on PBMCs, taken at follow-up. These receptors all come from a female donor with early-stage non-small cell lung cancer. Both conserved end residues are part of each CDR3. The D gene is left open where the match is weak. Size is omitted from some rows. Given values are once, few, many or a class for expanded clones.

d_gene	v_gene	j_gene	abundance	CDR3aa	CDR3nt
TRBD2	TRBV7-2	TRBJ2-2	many	CASSFLAGGRAGELFF	TGTGCCAGCAGCTTTCTAGCGGGGGGCCGCGCCGGGGAGCTGTTTTTT
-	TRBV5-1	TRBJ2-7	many	CASSDDILTYEQYF	TGCGCCAGCAGCGACGACATACTAACCTACGAGCAGTACTTC
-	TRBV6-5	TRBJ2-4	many	CASSPFGGFGNIQYF	TGTGCCAGCAGCCCATTTGGGGGGTTTGGAAACATTCAGTACTTC
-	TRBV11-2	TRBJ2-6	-	CASSSPSEANVLTF	TGTGCCAGCAGCTCCCCCTCTGAGGCCAACGTCCTGACTTTC
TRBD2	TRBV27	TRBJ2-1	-	CASSRVLAGGYNEQFF	TGTGCCAGCAGTCGCGTCCTAGCGGGAGGGTACAATGAGCAGTTCTTC
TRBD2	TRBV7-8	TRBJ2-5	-	CASSLGTSAGQETQYF	TGTGCCAGCAGCTTAGGGACTAGCGCGGGACAAGAGACCCAGTACTTC
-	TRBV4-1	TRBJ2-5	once	CASSEVGAGQETQYF	TGCGCCAGCAGTGAGGTGGGTGCGGGACAAGAGACCCAGTACTTC
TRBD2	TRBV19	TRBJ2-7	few	CASGTSGTYGQYF	TGTGCCAGCGGGACTAGCGGGACCTACGGGCAGTACTTC
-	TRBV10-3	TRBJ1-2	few	CAGSGGGYGYTF	TGTGCCGGATCGGGAGGGGGCTATGGCTACACCTTC
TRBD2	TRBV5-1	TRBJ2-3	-	CASRPGGGTDTQYF	TGCGCCAGCAGGCCGGGGGGTGGCACAGATACGCAGTATTTT
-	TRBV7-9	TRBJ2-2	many	CASSQMVRAGELFF	TGTGCCAGCAGCCAGATGGTGAGGGCCGGGGAGCTGTTTTTT
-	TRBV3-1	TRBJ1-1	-	CASSRDLVNTEAFF	TGTGCCAGCAGCCGGGACCTCGTGAACACTGAAGCTTTCTTT
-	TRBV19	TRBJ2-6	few	CASSMTTLSSGANVLTF	TGTGCCAGTAGCATGACGACTCTCAGCTCTGGGGCCAACGTCCTGACTTTC
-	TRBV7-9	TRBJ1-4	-	CASSAYGTTNEKLFF	TGTGCCAGCAGCGCATACGGGACAACTAATGAAAAACTGTTTTTT
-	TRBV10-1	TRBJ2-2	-	CASSRRGRGTGELFF	TGCGCCAGCAGCAGGAGGGGTAGGGGCACCGGGGAGCTGTTTTTT
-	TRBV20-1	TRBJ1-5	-	CSASSAPGSNQPQHF	TGCAGTGCTAGTTCGGCCCCAGGGAGCAATCAGCCCCAGCATTTT
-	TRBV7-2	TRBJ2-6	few	CASTFNLMRPGANVLTF	TGTGCCAGCACCTTCAACCTCATGCGGCCTGGGGCCAACGTCCTGACTTTC
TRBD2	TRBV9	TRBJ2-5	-	CASSRGGDYRFQETQYF	TGTGCCAGCAGCCGGGGAGGGGACTACAGATTCCAAGAGACCCAGTACTTC
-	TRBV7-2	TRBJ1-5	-	CASSLVLGPQHF	TGTGCCAGCAGCCTTGTTCTGGGGCCCCAGCATTTT
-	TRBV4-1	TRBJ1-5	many	CASSQGPPNRPQHF	TGCGCCAGCAGCCAAGGGCCCCCTAACAGGCCCCAGCATTTT
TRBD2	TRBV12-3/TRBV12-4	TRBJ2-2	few	CASRPNRLAGGLNTGELFF	TGTGCCAGCAGACCTAACCGACTAGCGGGAGGGCTGAACACCGGGGAGCTGTTTTTT
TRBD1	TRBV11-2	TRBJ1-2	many	CASSSDRGYGYTF	TGTGCCAGCAGCTCGGACAGGGGGTATGGCTACACCTTC
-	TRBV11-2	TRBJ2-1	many	CASSLVMKGREQFF	TGTGCCAGCAGCTTAGTTATGAAGGGCAGAGAGCAGTTCTTC
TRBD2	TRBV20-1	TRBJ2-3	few	CSARGGGTTDTQYF	TGCAGTGCTAGAGGGGGGGGAACCACAGATACGCAGTATTTT
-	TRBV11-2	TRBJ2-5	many	CASSLGNIQETQYF	TGTGCCAGCAGCTTAGGAAACATCCAAGAGACCCAGTACTTC
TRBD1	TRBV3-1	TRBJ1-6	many	CASSQGTGGANSPLHF	TGTGCCAGCAGCCAAGGGACAGGGGGCGCGAATTCACCCCTCCACTTT
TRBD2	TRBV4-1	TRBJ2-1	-	CASSQALAGGLNEQFF	TGCGCCAGCAGCCAAGCTCTAGCGGGGGGGCTAAATGAGCAGTTCTTC